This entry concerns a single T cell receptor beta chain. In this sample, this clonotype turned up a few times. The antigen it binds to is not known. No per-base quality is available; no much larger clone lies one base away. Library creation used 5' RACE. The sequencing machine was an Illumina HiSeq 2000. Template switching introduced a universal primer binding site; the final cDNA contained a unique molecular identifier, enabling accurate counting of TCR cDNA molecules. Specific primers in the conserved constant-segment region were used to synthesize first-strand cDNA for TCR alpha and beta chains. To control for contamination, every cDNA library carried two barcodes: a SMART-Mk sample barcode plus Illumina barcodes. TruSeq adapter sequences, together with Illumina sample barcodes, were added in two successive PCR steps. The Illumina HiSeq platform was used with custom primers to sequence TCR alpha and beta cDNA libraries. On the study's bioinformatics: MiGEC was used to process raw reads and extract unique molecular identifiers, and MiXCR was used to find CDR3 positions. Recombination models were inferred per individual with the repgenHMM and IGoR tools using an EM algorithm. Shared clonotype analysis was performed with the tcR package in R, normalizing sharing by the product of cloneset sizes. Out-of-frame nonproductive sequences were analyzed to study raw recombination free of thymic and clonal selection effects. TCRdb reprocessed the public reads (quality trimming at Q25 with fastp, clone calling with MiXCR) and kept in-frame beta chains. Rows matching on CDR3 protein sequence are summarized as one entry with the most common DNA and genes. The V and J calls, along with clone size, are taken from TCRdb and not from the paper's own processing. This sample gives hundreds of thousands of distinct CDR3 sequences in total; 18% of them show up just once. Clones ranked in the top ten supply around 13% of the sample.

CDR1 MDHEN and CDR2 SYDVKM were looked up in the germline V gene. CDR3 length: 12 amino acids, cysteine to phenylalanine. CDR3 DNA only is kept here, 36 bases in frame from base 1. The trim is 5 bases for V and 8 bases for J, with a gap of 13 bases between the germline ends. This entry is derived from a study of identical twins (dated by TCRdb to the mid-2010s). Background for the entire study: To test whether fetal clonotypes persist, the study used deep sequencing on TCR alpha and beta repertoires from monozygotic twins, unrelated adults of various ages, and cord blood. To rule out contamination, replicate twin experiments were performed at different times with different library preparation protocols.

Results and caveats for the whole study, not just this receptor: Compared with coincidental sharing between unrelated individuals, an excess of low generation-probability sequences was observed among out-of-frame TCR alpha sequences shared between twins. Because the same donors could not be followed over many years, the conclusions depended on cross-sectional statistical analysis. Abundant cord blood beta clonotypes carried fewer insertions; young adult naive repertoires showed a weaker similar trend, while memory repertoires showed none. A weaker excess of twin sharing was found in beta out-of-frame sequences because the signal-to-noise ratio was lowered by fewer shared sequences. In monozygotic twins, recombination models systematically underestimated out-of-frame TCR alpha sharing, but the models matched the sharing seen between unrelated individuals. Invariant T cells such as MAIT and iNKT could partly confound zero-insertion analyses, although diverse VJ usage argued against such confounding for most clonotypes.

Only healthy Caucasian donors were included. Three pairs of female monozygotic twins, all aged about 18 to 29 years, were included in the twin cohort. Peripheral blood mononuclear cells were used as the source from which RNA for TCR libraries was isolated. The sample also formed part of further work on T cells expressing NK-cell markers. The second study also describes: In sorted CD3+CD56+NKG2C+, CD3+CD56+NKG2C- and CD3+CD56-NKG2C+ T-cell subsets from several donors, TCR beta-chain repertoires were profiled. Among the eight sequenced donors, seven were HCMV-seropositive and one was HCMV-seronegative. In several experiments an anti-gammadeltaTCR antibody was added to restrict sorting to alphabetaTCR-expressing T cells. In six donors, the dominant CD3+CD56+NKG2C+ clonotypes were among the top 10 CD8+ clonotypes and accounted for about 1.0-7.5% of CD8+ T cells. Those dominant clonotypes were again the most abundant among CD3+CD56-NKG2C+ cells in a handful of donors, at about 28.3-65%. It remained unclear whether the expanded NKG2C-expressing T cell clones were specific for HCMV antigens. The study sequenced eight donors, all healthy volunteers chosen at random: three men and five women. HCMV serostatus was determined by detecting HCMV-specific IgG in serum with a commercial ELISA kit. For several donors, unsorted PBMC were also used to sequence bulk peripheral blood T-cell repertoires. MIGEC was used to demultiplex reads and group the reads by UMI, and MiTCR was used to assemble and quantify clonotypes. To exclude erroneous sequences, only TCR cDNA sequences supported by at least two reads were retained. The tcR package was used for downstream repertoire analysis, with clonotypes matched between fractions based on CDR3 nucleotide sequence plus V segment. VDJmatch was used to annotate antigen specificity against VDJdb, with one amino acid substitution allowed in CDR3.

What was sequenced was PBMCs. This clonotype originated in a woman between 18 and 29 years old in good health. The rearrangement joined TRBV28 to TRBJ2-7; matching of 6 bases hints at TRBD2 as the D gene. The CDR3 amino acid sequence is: CASSPIREKQYF. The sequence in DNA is TGTGCCAGCAGTCCCATTCGGGAGAAGCAGTACTTC.